This T cell receptor beta chain appears in the sequencing data of a study of neurological immune-mediated disorders. TCRdb fed the 5' RACE reads into MiXCR, producing one record per CDR3 protein. The repertoire holds over 60,000 distinct CDR3 sequences, with roughly 4.9% as singletons. The germline CDR1 and CDR2 sequences are DFQATT and SNEGSKA (reference sequence). Unmatched junction bases numbered 10, after V lost 6 bases and J lost 4 bases. This CDR3 has 15 residues. This clonotype was observed at least ten times. Sequenced input: PBMCs. This receptor was obtained from a woman aged 65 to 85 with multiple sclerosis. V and J are TRBV20-1 and TRBJ2-1; 9 bases are a match to TRBD2. The CDR3 coding sequence is TGCAGTGCCAACCCGAGGACTAGCGCGTACAATGAGCAGTTCTTC. Protein product: CSANPRTSAYNEQFF.